Listed here are 14 T cell receptor beta chains from one sample, sequenced in a study of T cell responses to AZD1222 COVID-19 vaccine. Profiling relied on immunoSEQ multiplex PCR, and the TCRdb table lists in-frame clones only, not all of them. The sample carries approximately 100,000 clones, roughly 86% recorded once. The sequenced sample was peripheral blood, obtained 28 days after the second AZD1222 dose. Receptor source: an adult who received the AZD1222 COVID-19 vaccine.

The V gene is TRBV11-2, the J gene TRBJ2-7; D is unclear. The CDR3 has 15 amino acids. The germline gives CDR1 SGHAT, CDR2 FQNNGV. The V end lost 0 bases, the J end lost 3 bases, and 12 bases lay between the germline ends. The chain's CDR3 is CASSLDPQNRYEQYF. Here the CDR3 DNA reads TGTGCCAGCAGCTTAGATCCACAGAATCGCTACGAGCAGTACTTC.

This clone was picked up one time. This chain joins TRBV5-1 and TRBJ2-7, with TRBD2 matching over 12 bases. J lost 9 bases, V lost 4 bases, and 11 bases had no gene match. The germline CDR1 and CDR2 sequences are SGHRS and YFSETQ. The CDR3 is 15 residues long. The CDR3 loop reads CASSPGLAGGPAQYF. As DNA, the CDR3 is TGCGCCAGCAGCCCCGGCCTAGCGGGGGGGCCGGCGCAGTACTTC.

CDR3 protein: CASSSGQGAGTEAFF. The CDR3 DNA reads as TGTGCCAGCAGCTCGGGACAGGGGGCCGGCACTGAAGCTTTCTTT. The gene calls are TRBV7-9 and TRBJ1-1; 12 bases match TRBD1. V shed 4 bases, J shed 4 bases, and the junction held 4 bases outside the gene matches. The CDR3 extends over 15 amino acids. Looked up from germline, CDR1 is SEHNR and CDR2 is FQNEAQ (reference sequence).

The chain links TRBV7-2 to TRBJ1-6, with D unclear. The CDR3 covers 13 residues. V lost 5 bases, J lost 3 bases, and 5 bases lay in between. CDR1 is SGHTA and CDR2 is FQGNSA in the germline V gene. The CDR3 DNA sequence: TGTGCCAGCAGCCCGAACTATAATTCACCCCTCCACTTT. Protein: CASSPNYNSPLHF.

This chain connects TRBV14 to TRBJ2-5; tentatively, D is TRBD2 (5 bases). The CDR3 covers 14 residues. Between the trimmed V and J ends, which lost 3 bases and 4 bases, there was a span of 12 bases. Germline CDR1 is SGHDN and CDR2 is FVKESK. CDR3 in amino acids: CASSQMRVGETQYF. CDR3 nucleotide sequence: TGTGCCAGCAGCCAGATGAGGGTCGGAGAGACCCAGTACTTC.

The chain links TRBV3-1 (or the pseudogene TRBV3-2) to TRBJ1-2; D is possibly TRBD1 (5 bases). Germline V gene sequence: CDR1 LGHDT, CDR2 YNNKEL (reference sequence). CDR3 length: 14 amino acids. The germline V and J ends were trimmed by 0 bases and 5 bases, with 10 bases remaining between them. The CDR3 is CASSQDVTGYGYTF. In DNA form, the CDR3 reads TGTGCCAGCAGCCAAGATGTCACAGGATATGGCTACACCTTC.

Turning to this clone: At one of its ends the junction is not consistent with the germline gene, which may arise from a read error. This chain joins TRBV15 and TRBJ1-2, with TRBD1 matching over 7 bases. Germline CDR1 and CDR2: LNHNV and YYDKDF (reference sequence). This CDR3 region has 14 residues. CDR3 amino acids: CATSNTGERKGYTF. CDR3 coding DNA: TGTGCCACTAGCAATACAGGGGAAAGAAAAGGCTACACCTTC. The full variable domain, rest sourced from reference TRBV15 and TRBJ1-2, is DAMVIQNPRYQVTQFGKPVTLSCSQTLNHNVMYWYQQKSSQAPKLLFHYYDKDFNNEADTPDNFQSRRPNTSFCFLDIRSPGLGDTAMYLCATSNTGERKGYTFGSGTRLTVV.

The chain carries TRBV5-1 and TRBJ1-1, with a possible D match to TRBD1 (5 bases). Germline CDR1 SGHRS, CDR2 YFSETQ. This CDR3 region has 14 residues. V lost 3 bases, J lost 3 bases, and 12 bases lay in between. The CDR3, as DNA: TGCGCCAGCAGCTGGAAGGGACGGGACACTGAAGCTTTCTTT. Encoded protein: CASSWKGRDTEAFF.

The chain carries TRBV28 and TRBJ2-1, with 7 nucleotides matching TRBD2. The CDR3 has 12 amino acids. Germline V lookup: CDR1 MDHEN, CDR2 SYDVKM. V shed 3 bases and J 9 bases; nucleotides not matched to a gene: 2. Here the CDR3 DNA reads TGTGCCAGCAGTTTGACTAGCCGTGAGCAGTTCTTC. Amino acid sequence: CASSLTSREQFF.

The V gene is TRBV7-9, the J gene TRBJ2-1; tentatively, D is TRBD2 (6 bases). The CDR3 is made up of 18 amino acids. Trimming pared 3 bases from V and 9 bases from J, leaving 27 bases between. CDR1 and CDR2 (germline): SEHNR, FQNEAQ (reference sequence). CDR3 sequence: CASSLITGVGTTVREQFF. The CDR3 DNA is TGTGCCAGCAGCTTGATTACGGGAGTAGGTACCACGGTTCGTGAGCAGTTCTTC.

This chain links TRBV6-5 with TRBJ2-7; 8 bases align to TRBD1. V was pared by 9 bases and J by 2 bases, with 3 bases of the junction left unmatched. The CDR3 is 12 amino acids. CDR1 is MNHEY and CDR2 is SVGAGI in the germline V gene. The CDR3 sequence is CASGTGPYEQYF. In DNA form, the CDR3 reads TGTGCCAGTGGGACAGGTCCCTACGAGCAGTACTTC.

Remarks on this clone: One end of the junction does not line up with germline, which may come from a read error. The chain combines TRBV6-2 or TRBV6-3 with TRBJ2-1; 9 nucleotides align to TRBD2. The CDR3 totals 16 residues. Germline values: CDR1 MNHEY, CDR2 SVGEGT. CDR3 in DNA: TGTGCCAGCAGCTACTCCATAGCGGGGGCATACAATGAGCAGTTCTTC. Translated: CASSYSIAGAYNEQFF.

This chain links TRBV7-2 with TRBJ2-7; 8 nucleotides line up with TRBD2. The CDR3 contains 15 residues. Germline V CDR1 and CDR2: SGHTA, FQGNSA. V lost 3 bases and J lost 4; bases outside the gene matches: 8. CDR3 residues: CASSLGSGKGYEQYF. In DNA, the CDR3 is TGTGCCAGCAGCTTGGGTAGCGGGAAGGGGTACGAGCAGTACTTC.

The chain is built from TRBV14 and TRBJ2-7; a possible D gene is TRBD1 (6 bases). Trimming stripped 2 bases from V and 6 bases from J, with 14 bases between. The CDR3 is 14 amino acids. Germline V CDR1 and CDR2: SGHDN, FVKESK. Here the CDR3 DNA reads TGTGCCAGCAGCCAAAACCGGTTAGGGGGCGAGCAGTACTTC. Its translation is CASSQNRLGGEQYF.